These 29 T cell receptor beta chains were all obtained from the same sample, sequenced in a study of T cells expressing NK-cell markers. TCRdb derives one entry per CDR3 protein from the 5' RACE reads, leaving out DNA. The sample totals some 600,000 distinct CDR3 sequences. The sequencing input was blood T cells: a sorted CD56 or NKG2C T cell subset, CD4+ or CD8+ T cells, or bulk PBMC T cells (not recorded which). The receptors originated from a man aged 18 to 29 in good health.

This chain joins TRBV29-1 and TRBJ2-1; no DNA is available, so the TRBD2 call from TCRdb remains unchecked. The CDR3 has 11 residues. Germline V gene sequence: CDR1 SQVTM, CDR2 ANQGSEA. The CDR3 loop reads CSVVGTSWQFF.

The chain has TRBV6-6 and TRBJ2-5; TCRdb's assignment of TRBD2 cannot be checked, as there is no DNA. CDR1 is MNHNY and CDR2 is SVGAGI in the germline V gene (reference sequence). The CDR3 runs to 21 residues. CDR3 sequence: CASSYVILTSGRAKAEETQYF.

The genes are TRBV20-1 and TRBJ2-1; TCRdb gives TRBD1 as the D gene, but with no DNA this cannot be confirmed. Per the germline V gene, CDR1 is DFQATT and CDR2 is SNEGSKA (reference sequence). This CDR3 is 15 amino acids long. CDR3 sequence: CSAPGQGDFSYEQFF.

CDR3 sequence: CASSLARLAISYNEQFF. The rearrangement uses TRBV5-1 and TRBJ2-1. The CDR3 is 17 amino acids. The germline V gene has CDR1 SGHRS and CDR2 YFSETQ.

The rearrangement links TRBV20-1 to TRBJ1-4; TCRdb's assignment of TRBD1 cannot be checked, as there is no DNA. Germline V gene lookup returns CDR1 DFQATT and CDR2 SNEGSKA (reference sequence). CDR3 size: 17 residues. CDR3 sequence reads: CSARPPDGAASNEKLFF.

The gene calls are TRBV7-9 and TRBJ2-5; TCRdb indicates TRBD2, and absent DNA this call remains unverified. This CDR3 has 14 amino acids. Germline CDR1 SEHNR, CDR2 FQNEAQ (reference sequence). The CDR3 region is CASTFEARGETQYF.

The chain has TRBV7-9 and TRBJ2-7; lacking DNA, the TRBD1 call made by TCRdb goes unchecked. The CDR3 is 16 residues long. The V gene's germline CDR1 is SEHNR and CDR2 FQNEAQ (reference sequence). CDR3 residues: CASSLPGGVPSDEQYF.

The V gene is TRBV7-9, the J gene TRBJ1-5. Germline lookup yields CDR1 SEHNR and CDR2 FQNEAQ (reference sequence). The CDR3 is made up of 15 amino acids. The CDR3 is CASSGAGSRPQPQHF.

The gene calls are TRBV10-3 and TRBJ2-3. The CDR3 length is 15 residues. Germline CDR1 and CDR2: ENHRY and SYGVKD. This CDR3 reads CAISEDENYSGMQYF.

The chain has TRBV27 and TRBJ2-3; TCRdb lists TRBD2, though no DNA is available to test this call. Germline V CDR1 and CDR2: MNHEY, SMNVEV (reference sequence). The CDR3 extends over 15 amino acids. This CDR3 is CASSSSGTSTDTQYF.

The chain employs TRBV10-2 and TRBJ2-3; TCRdb designates TRBD1, a call that cannot be tested without DNA. The germline V gene encodes CDR1 WSHSY and CDR2 SAAADI. The CDR3 contains 15 residues. The CDR3 spells CASSGDRASTDTQYF.

The gene calls are TRBV5-1 and TRBJ1-4; without DNA, the TCRdb call of TRBD1 cannot be checked. Germline CDR1 SGHRS, CDR2 YFSETQ. This CDR3 spans 13 amino acids. CDR3 amino acids: CASRDSPNEKLFF.

The gene calls are TRBV10-3 and TRBJ2-1; the TCRdb call, TRBD2, lacks DNA for checking. Germline assignment: CDR1 ENHRY and CDR2 SYGVKD. The CDR3 is made up of 16 amino acids. CDR3 region: CASTPIAGGPGNEQFF.

The V call is TRBV24-1, the J call TRBJ1-5. From germline, CDR1 is KGHDR and CDR2 SFDVKD. This CDR3 spans 13 amino acids. The CDR3 region is CATSEAHTQPQHF.

V usage is TRBV12-3 or TRBV12-4 and J usage is TRBJ1-2. The CDR3 covers 12 residues. The CDR3: CASSGANYGYTF.

The gene calls are TRBV7-3 and TRBJ2-6; lacking DNA, the TRBD2 call made by TCRdb goes unchecked. The germline gives CDR1 SGHTA, CDR2 FQGTGA. This CDR3 spans 14 amino acids. The CDR3 reads CASSPAFGANVLTF.

The chain carries TRBV20-1 and TRBJ2-7; the TCRdb D gene call, TRBD1, has no DNA to confirm it. Per germline, CDR1 DFQATT and CDR2 SNEGSKA (reference sequence). This CDR3 has 13 residues. The CDR3 reads CSAMGTGSYEQYF.

The chain recombines TRBV7-2 with TRBJ2-4; the D call from TCRdb, TRBD1, cannot be confirmed without DNA. CDR1 is SGHTA and CDR2 is FQGNSA in the germline V gene. The CDR3 covers 18 residues. The CDR3 spells CASSFRDGAAVAKNIQYF.

The rearrangement links TRBV5-5 to TRBJ2-2. Per germline, CDR1 SGHKS and CDR2 YYEKEE (reference sequence). CDR3 length equals 16 residues. CDR3 protein: CASSPRFQSNTGELFF.

The V gene is TRBV24-1, the J gene TRBJ2-5; TCRdb designates TRBD1, a call that cannot be tested without DNA. Germline CDR1 KGHDR, CDR2 SFDVKD. The CDR3 runs 16 residues. CDR3 protein: CATSDLQGRGGETQYF.

V and J are TRBV20-1 and TRBJ1-4; TCRdb names TRBD1, which stays unverified in the absence of DNA. CDR3 length: 15 amino acids. Germline CDR1 is DFQATT and CDR2 is SNEGSKA (reference sequence). Here the CDR3 reads CSARDHPGGVGKLFF.

The chain couples TRBV30 to TRBJ2-7; TCRdb lists TRBD1, though no DNA is available to test this call. The CDR3 contains 14 residues. Germline loops: CDR1 GTSNPN, CDR2 SVGIG (reference sequence). CDR3 amino acids: CAWSSGTGGYEQYF.

This sequence joins TRBV7-8 and TRBJ2-1; TCRdb designates TRBD2, a call that cannot be tested without DNA. The CDR3 totals 14 residues. Germline V gene lookup returns CDR1 SGHVS and CDR2 FQNEAQ. The CDR3: CASSLITVEDEQFF.

This chain uses TRBV29-1 with TRBJ2-3; TCRdb's D gene call, TRBD2, goes unchecked for lack of DNA. The CDR3 runs to 14 residues. CDR1 is SQVTM, CDR2 ANQGSEA, per germline. This CDR3 is CSVNLGRVTDTQYF.

The chain employs TRBV4-2 and TRBJ2-3; there is no DNA to check the TCRdb D call of TRBD2. From germline, CDR1 is LGHNA and CDR2 YNFKEQ. The CDR3 has 15 amino acids. The CDR3 is CASSTRGSGADTQYF.

The chain couples TRBV6-2 or TRBV6-3 to TRBJ2-1; TCRdb names TRBD1, which stays unverified in the absence of DNA. Germline assignment: CDR1 MNHEY and CDR2 SVGEGT. CDR3 length: 15 amino acids. CDR3 amino acids: CASDFTGTANNEQFF.

The rearrangement joins TRBV14 to TRBJ2-1. Germline assignment: CDR1 SGHDN and CDR2 FVKESK. The CDR3 is 15 amino acids. The CDR3 sequence is CASSLFSASYNEQFF.

The chain couples TRBV12-3 or TRBV12-4 to TRBJ2-3; TCRdb names TRBD2, which stays unverified in the absence of DNA. The CDR3 covers 15 residues. Here the CDR3 reads CASSFDGPPGDTQYF.

The chain is built from TRBV7-2 and TRBJ2-1; TCRdb gives TRBD2 as the D gene, but with no DNA this cannot be confirmed. Per the germline V gene, CDR1 is SGHTA and CDR2 is FQGNSA. The CDR3 totals 15 residues. CDR3: CASNGEIAGVDEQFF.